This entry is about one TCR beta chain. The data were taken from a study of blood T cell repertoires in COVID-19. This table comes from immunoSEQ multiplex PCR, and its TCRdb copy is limited to in-frame clones, with some not included. This repertoire shows under 200,000 clones, 86% found once; its top ten account for 7% to 8%. Losses at the gene ends were 7 bases for V and 8 bases for J; bases not matched to a gene: 11. The germline V gene has CDR1 MNHEY and CDR2 SMNVEV (reference sequence). CDR3 length equals 15 residues. V and J are TRBV27 and TRBJ2-2; 9 positions match TRBD2. This TCR was recovered from a woman older than 75 in a cohort sampled during active or convalescent COVID-19. Sequenced sample: peripheral blood. CDR3 amino acids: CASMRGGGGQGELFF. The CDR3 region has the DNA TGTGCCAGCATGCGTGGCGGGGGGGGCCAGGGGGAGCTGTTTTTT.